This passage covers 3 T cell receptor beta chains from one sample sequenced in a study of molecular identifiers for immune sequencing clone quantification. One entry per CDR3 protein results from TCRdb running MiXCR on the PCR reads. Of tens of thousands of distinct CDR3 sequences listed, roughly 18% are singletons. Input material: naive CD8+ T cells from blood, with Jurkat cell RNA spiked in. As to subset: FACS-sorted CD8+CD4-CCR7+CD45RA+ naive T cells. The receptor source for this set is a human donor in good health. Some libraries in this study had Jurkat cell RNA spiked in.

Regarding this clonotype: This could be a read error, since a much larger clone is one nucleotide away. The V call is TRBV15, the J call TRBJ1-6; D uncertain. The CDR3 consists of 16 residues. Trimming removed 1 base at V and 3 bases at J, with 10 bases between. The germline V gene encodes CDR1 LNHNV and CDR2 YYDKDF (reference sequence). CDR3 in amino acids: CATSRAIHIYNSPLHF. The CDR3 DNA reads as TGTGCCACCAGCAGAGCTATACACATCTATAATTCACCCCTCCACTTT.

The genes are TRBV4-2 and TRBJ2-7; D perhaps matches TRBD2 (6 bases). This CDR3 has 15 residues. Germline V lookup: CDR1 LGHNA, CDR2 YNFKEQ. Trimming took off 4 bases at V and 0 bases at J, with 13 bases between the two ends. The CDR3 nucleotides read TGTGCCAGCAGCCGAGATTCCGGGAGCTCCTACGAGCAGTACTTC. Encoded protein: CASSRDSGSSYEQYF.

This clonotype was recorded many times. The CDR3: CASSLGTAINYGYTF. As DNA, the CDR3 is TGTGCCAGCAGCTTAGGGACAGCAATTAACTATGGCTACACCTTC. The V call is TRBV7-9, the J call TRBJ1-2; maybe TRBD1 (6 bases). The CDR3 loop spans 15 amino acids. CDR1 is SEHNR and CDR2 is FQNEAQ in the germline V gene (reference sequence). Trimming cost V 1 base and J 1 base, with 10 bases left between them.